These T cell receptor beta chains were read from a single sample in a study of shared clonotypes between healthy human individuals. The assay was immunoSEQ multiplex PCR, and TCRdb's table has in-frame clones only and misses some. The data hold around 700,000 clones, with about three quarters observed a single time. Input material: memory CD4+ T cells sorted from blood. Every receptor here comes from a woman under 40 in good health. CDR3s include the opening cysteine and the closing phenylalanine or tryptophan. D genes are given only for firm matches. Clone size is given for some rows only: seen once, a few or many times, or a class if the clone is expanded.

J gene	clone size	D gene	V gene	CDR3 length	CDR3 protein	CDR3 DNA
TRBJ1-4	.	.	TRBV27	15	CASSLFAGPNEKLFF	TGTGCCAGCAGTTTATTCGCAGGTCCAAATGAAAAACTGTTTTTT
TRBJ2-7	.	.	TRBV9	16	CASSTPLARLDYEQYF	TGTGCCAGCAGCACACCCCTGGCGCGGTTGGACTACGAGCAGTACTTC
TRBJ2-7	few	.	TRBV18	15	CASSPPSQRNYEQYF	TGTGCCAGCTCACCACCGTCGCAACGAAATTACGAGCAGTACTTC
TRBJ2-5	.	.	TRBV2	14	CASSEQQGTETQYF	TGTGCCAGCAGTGAACAGCAGGGTACGGAGACCCAGTACTTC
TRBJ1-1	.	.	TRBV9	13	CASSSQGVEKAFF	TGTGCCAGCAGCTCCCAGGGTGTGGAAAAAGCTTTCTTT
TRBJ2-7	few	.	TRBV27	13	CASSNGLNYEQYF	TGTGCCAGCAGTAACGGACTGAACTACGAGCAGTACTTC
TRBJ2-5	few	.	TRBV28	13	CASTPGGLETQYF	TGTGCCAGCACCCCCGGGGGGCTGGAGACCCAGTACTTC
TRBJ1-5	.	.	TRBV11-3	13	CASSRTTNQPQHF	TGTGCCAGCAGTCGGACAACTAATCAGCCCCAGCATTTT
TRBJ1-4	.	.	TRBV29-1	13	CSVRWQGVEKLFF	TGCAGCGTGCGATGGCAGGGAGTCGAAAAACTGTTTTTT
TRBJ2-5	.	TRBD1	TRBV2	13	CASKFDREETQYF	TGTGCCAGCAAGTTCGACAGGGAAGAGACCCAGTACTTC
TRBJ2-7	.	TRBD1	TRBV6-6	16	CASSRQGQGMSYEQYF	TGTGCCAGCAGTCGACAGGGACAGGGGATGTCCTACGAGCAGTACTTC
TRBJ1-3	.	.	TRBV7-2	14	CASSLTYSGNTIYF	TGTGCCAGCAGCTTAACTTACTCTGGAAACACCATATATTTT
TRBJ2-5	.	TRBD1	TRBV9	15	CASSVEDRDQETQYF	TGTGCCAGCAGCGTAGAGGACAGGGACCAAGAGACCCAGTACTTC
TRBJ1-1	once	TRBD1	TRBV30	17	CAWSARRQGEMNTEAFF	TGTGCCTGGAGTGCAAGGAGACAGGGGGAAATGAACACTGAAGCTTTCTTT
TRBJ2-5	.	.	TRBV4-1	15	CASSQGPNQQETQYF	TGCGCCAGCAGCCAAGGTCCGAACCAGCAAGAGACCCAGTACTTC
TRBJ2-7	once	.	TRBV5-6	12	CASSLTGYEQYF	TGTGCCAGCAGCTTGACGGGTTACGAGCAGTACTTC
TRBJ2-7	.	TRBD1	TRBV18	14	CASSPEQGAYEQYF	TGTGCCAGCTCACCAGAGCAGGGGGCCTACGAGCAGTACTTC
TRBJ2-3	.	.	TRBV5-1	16	CASSLRSGGGPDTQYF	TGCGCCAGCAGCTTGAGGTCGGGCGGGGGCCCAGATACGCAGTATTTT
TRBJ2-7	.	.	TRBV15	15	CATSRGGRDAYEQYF	TGTGCCACCAGCAGAGGTGGCAGGGACGCCTACGAGCAGTACTTC
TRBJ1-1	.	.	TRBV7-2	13	CASSRGEDTEAFF	TGTGCCAGCTCCAGGGGAGAGGACACTGAAGCTTTCTTT
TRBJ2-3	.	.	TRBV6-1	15	CASSEALQGSDTQYF	TGTGCCAGCAGTGAAGCGCTTCAGGGATCAGATACGCAGTATTTT
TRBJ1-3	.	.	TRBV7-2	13	CASSSTPGNTIYF	TGTGCCAGCAGCTCAACCCCTGGAAACACCATATATTTT
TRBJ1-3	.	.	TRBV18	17	CASSSSTNRRRGNTIYF	TGTGCCAGCTCATCATCGACTAACAGGCGGCGAGGAAACACCATATATTTT
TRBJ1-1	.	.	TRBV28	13	CASRPQTNTEAFF	TGTGCCAGCAGGCCTCAAACAAACACTGAAGCTTTCTTT
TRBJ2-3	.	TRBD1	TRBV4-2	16	CASSQGGRQGADTQYF	TGTGCCAGCAGCCAAGGAGGAAGGCAGGGGGCAGATACGCAGTATTTT
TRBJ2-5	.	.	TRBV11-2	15	CASSLTMGQGQTQYF	TGTGCCAGCAGCTTAACGATGGGGCAGGGGCAGACCCAGTACTTC
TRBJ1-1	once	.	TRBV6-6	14	CASSYSTVETEAFF	TGTGCCAGCAGTTACTCGACGGTGGAGACTGAAGCTTTCTTT
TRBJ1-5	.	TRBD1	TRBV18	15	CASSPEGQRNQPQHF	TGTGCCAGCTCACCAGAGGGACAGCGTAATCAGCCCCAGCATTTT
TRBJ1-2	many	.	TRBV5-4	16	CASSSGWGSDNYGYTF	TGTGCCAGCAGCTCGGGGTGGGGGTCAGACAACTATGGCTACACCTTC
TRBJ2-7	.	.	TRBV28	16	CASSLSSPARGYEQYF	TGTGCCAGCAGTTTATCCTCCCCGGCGAGGGGATACGAGCAGTACTTC
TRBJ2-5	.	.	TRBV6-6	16	CASGSRAGSVSETQYF	TGTGCCAGCGGGTCTCGGGCAGGGTCCGTCTCAGAGACCCAGTACTTC
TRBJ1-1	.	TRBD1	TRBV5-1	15	CASSILTGGDTEAFF	TGCGCCAGCAGCATACTGACAGGGGGAGACACTGAAGCTTTCTTT
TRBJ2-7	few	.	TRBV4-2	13	CASSQDWSEKQYF	TGTGCCAGCAGCCAAGATTGGTCGGAAAAGCAGTACTTC
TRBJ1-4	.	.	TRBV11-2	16	CASSSRVGGVNEKLFF	TGTGCCAGCAGCTCCCGCGTAGGTGGGGTAAATGAAAAACTGTTTTTT
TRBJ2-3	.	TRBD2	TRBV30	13	CAWGSGSTDTQYF	TGTGCCTGGGGTAGCGGGAGCACAGATACGCAGTATTTT
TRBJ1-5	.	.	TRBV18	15	CASSPRRDSNQPQHF	TGTGCCAGCTCACCTCGTCGGGACAGCAATCAGCCCCAGCATTTT
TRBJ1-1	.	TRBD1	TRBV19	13	CASSRDRLMEAFF	TGTGCCAGTTCCCGGGACAGACTAATGGAAGCTTTCTTT
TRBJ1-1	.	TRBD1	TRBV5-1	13	CASIATGMTEAFF	TGCGCCAGCATCGCGACAGGGATGACTGAAGCTTTCTTT
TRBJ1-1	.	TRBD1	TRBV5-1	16	CASSQMDRGPNTEAFF	TGCGCCAGCAGCCAAATGGACAGGGGCCCGAACACTGAAGCTTTCTTT
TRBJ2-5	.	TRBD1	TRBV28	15	CASSTDRGLTETQYF	TGTGCCAGCAGCACAGACAGGGGGTTAACAGAGACCCAGTACTTC
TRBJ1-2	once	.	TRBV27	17	CASSSILGGYTDYGYTF	TGTGCCAGCAGTTCCATCCTCGGGGGGTATACGGACTATGGCTACACCTTC
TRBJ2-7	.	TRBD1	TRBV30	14	CAGKSRDRGIEQYF	TGTGCCGGCAAGTCCCGGGACAGGGGTATCGAGCAGTACTTC
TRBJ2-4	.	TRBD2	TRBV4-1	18	CASSPGLAGGLAKNIQYF	TGCGCCAGCAGCCCGGGACTAGCGGGAGGTCTAGCCAAAAACATTCAGTACTTC
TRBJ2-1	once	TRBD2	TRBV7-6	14	CASSPGLAYNEQFF	TGTGCCAGCAGCCCGGGACTAGCCTACAATGAGCAGTTCTTC
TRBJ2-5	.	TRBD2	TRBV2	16	CASSDQLAGVGETQYF	TGTGCCAGCAGTGACCAACTAGCGGGAGTGGGAGAGACCCAGTACTTC
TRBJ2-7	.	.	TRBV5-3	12	CARSLKDYEQYF	TGTGCCAGAAGCCTCAAAGATTACGAGCAGTACTTC
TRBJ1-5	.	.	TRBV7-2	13	CASSLGLDQPQHF	TGTGCCAGCAGCTTAGGGCTGGATCAGCCCCAGCATTTT
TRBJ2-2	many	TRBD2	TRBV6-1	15	CASSEGTSGRRELFF	TGTGCCAGCAGTGAAGGGACTAGCGGGAGACGGGAGCTGTTTTTT
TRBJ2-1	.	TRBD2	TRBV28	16	CASSLAGGRAHNEQFF	TGTGCCAGCAGCTTGGCTGGCGGGAGGGCCCACAATGAGCAGTTCTTC
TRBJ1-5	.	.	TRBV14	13	CASSQGLYQPQHF	TGTGCCAGCAGCCAAGGCCTTTATCAGCCCCAGCATTTT